This T cell receptor beta chain was captured in a study of T cell repertoires in cytomegalovirus infection. Study details: Public TCR beta signatures were indicative of both CMV infection and a matching HLA type.

Findings of the study overall: Clonotype analysis showed dominance of the ex vivo response by HLA-C-restricted CMV-specific TCR beta clonotypes.

The trim removed 1 base at V and 2 bases at J, leaving 10 bases unmatched. In germline, CDR1 is SGHDN, CDR2 FVKESK. This CDR3 spans 19 amino acids. There are a few counts of this clonotype. The antigen is not known. TCRdb reprocessed the reads with MiXCR, giving one entry per CDR3 protein. The table includes about 140,000 distinct CDR3 sequences, 6.5% detected once. The specimen sequenced was PBMCs. The source of this sequence is a human donor in good health (CMV status not recorded). Some clones in this sample may be carry-over from other donors' samples. The V call is TRBV14, the J call TRBJ2-6; TRBD1 matches 8 bases. CDR3 nucleotide sequence: TGTGCCAGCAGCCAAGGTCGCGGGACAGGAATAACTGGGGCCAACGTCCTGACTTTC. Translation gives CASSQGRGTGITGANVLTF.